This entry lists 11 T cell receptor beta chains sequenced from one sample in a study of blood T cell repertoires in COVID-19. TCRdb's table, derived via immunoSEQ multiplex PCR, lists solely in-frame clones and lacks some. The profile covers roughly 60,000 clones, with about two thirds appearing a single time and 4.8% taken by the ten largest. The sequenced sample was peripheral blood. These receptors were obtained from a woman between 70 and 85 years old with COVID-19, enrolled during active disease.

V gene TRBV24-1 combines with J gene TRBJ2-3; TRBD2 agrees at 10 bases. V trimming: 5 bases; J trimming: 2 bases; junction bases outside the gene matches: 6. There are 16 residues in the CDR3. The germline gives CDR1 KGHDR, CDR2 SFDVKD. The CDR3 sequence is CATSGTSGDFTDTQYF. CDR3 in DNA: TGTGCCACCAGTGGGACTAGCGGAGATTTCACAGATACGCAGTATTTT.

CDR3 sequence (DNA): TGTGCCAGCAGCTTAGGACAGGGTAGGACCCAGTACTTC. The encoded protein is CASSLGQGRTQYF. This chain joins TRBV7-3 and TRBJ2-5, with 8 bases identical to TRBD1. Germline V gene data show CDR1 as SGHTA and CDR2 as FQGTGA. The CDR3 runs to 13 residues. V dropped 2 bases and J dropped 7; count of bases not matched to a gene: 3.

The genes are TRBV6-2 or TRBV6-3 and TRBJ2-7; 12 bases map to TRBD2. J was trimmed by 5 bases and V by 2 bases; bases with no gene match: 7. CDR1 and CDR2 from the germline V gene are MNHEY and SVGEGT. The CDR3 has 16 amino acids. The CDR3: CASSYRLAGGPNEQYV. The CDR3 nucleotides are TGTGCCAGCAGTTACCGGCTAGCGGGAGGGCCCAACGAGCAGTACGTC.

The chain carries TRBV9 and TRBJ2-5; 7 bases fit TRBD2. Germline V gene lookup returns CDR1 SGDLS and CDR2 YYNGEE. The V and J ends lost 4 bases and 5 bases, in that order; junction bases with no gene match: 5. This CDR3 is built from 13 residues. CDR3 coding DNA: TGTGCCAGCAGCCGAGCGGGACGGGAGACCCAGTACTTC. Translated: CASSRAGRETQYF.

The V gene is TRBV18, the J gene TRBJ1-1, with TRBD1 identical over 8 bases. CDR3 length: 14 residues. Germline V CDR1 and CDR2: KGHSH, LQKENI. V dropped 1 base and J dropped 7; count of bases not matched to a gene: 5. The CDR3 DNA sequence: TGTGCCAGCTCACCACTGCAGGGGGCCAATGAAGCTTTCTTT. Amino acid sequence: CASSPLQGANEAFF.

This clone turned up a few times. The chain is built from TRBV2 and TRBJ2-1, with a tentative D call TRBD2 (5 bases). This CDR3 spans 13 amino acids. Trimming left V 7 bases short and J 4 bases short, with 11 bases between. From germline, CDR1 is SNHLY and CDR2 FYNNEI. The CDR3 DNA is TGTGCCAGCACTAGCTCAAGGTACAATGAGCAGTTCTTC. Translated: CASTSSRYNEQFF.

This chain uses TRBV6-6 with TRBJ2-7, with D hard to call. The germline gives CDR1 MNHNY, CDR2 SVGAGI (reference sequence). This CDR3 region has 14 residues. V was shortened by 6 bases and J by 0 bases, with 12 bases between the two germline ends. The chain's CDR3 is CASRAGLSSYEQYF. The DNA for the CDR3 is TGTGCCAGCAGGGCAGGTCTAAGCTCCTACGAGCAGTACTTC.

The chain employs TRBV2 and TRBJ1-3; tentatively, D is TRBD1 (5 bases). The germline gives CDR1 SNHLY, CDR2 FYNNEI. The CDR3 spans 16 residues. Deletions cut 4 bases from V and 0 bases from J, with 13 bases between. The CDR3 coding sequence is TGTGCCAGCAGTGGTGAGGGGACTTTCTCTGGAAACACCATATATTTT. Translating gives CASSGEGTFSGNTIYF.

This clone has only a few counts. The chain combines TRBV4-1 with TRBJ1-1, with 7 bases matching TRBD1. The trim removed 1 base at V and 1 base at J, leaving 9 bases unmatched. CDR3 length: 17 residues. CDR1 and CDR2 from the germline V gene are MGHRA and YSYEKL. The CDR3 region is CASSQVPRQGTNTEAFF. In DNA form, the CDR3 reads TGCGCCAGCAGCCAAGTCCCCCGACAGGGAACGAACACTGAAGCTTTCTTT.

This chain connects TRBV6-6 to TRBJ2-1; 7 bases are shared with TRBD1. Germline CDR1 MNHNY, CDR2 SVGAGI (reference sequence). The CDR3 extends over 15 amino acids. V was pared by 8 bases and J by 3 bases, with 10 bases of the junction left unmatched. The CDR3 DNA reads TGTGCCAGCCAAGTTGGACAGGCGTACTACAATGAGCAGTTCTTC. Amino acid sequence: CASQVGQAYYNEQFF.

The chain uses TRBV29-1 and TRBJ2-3; 12 bases are shared with TRBD1. The germline CDR1 and CDR2 sequences are SQVTM and ANQGSEA. The ends lost 7 bases at V and 2 bases at J; junction bases unmatched: 7. The CDR3 is 15 amino acids. DNA of the CDR3: TGCAGCGGGGGAGGGACAGGGGGCAACACAGATACGCAGTATTTT. It specifies CSGGGTGGNTDTQYF.